This T cell receptor beta chain was obtained from a study of identical twins. V shed 4 bases and J shed 1 base, with 10 bases lying between them. The CDR3 consists of 14 residues. Germline V gene sequence: CDR1 SGHKS, CDR2 YYEKEE (reference sequence). TCRdb analysed the 5' RACE reads with MiXCR anew, one entry per CDR3 protein. This sample has hundreds of thousands of distinct CDR3 sequences; approximately 24% occur once, and the top ten carry over 2.5%. In addition, the sample was reused for a study of T cells expressing NK-cell markers.

The rearrangement links TRBV5-5 to TRBJ2-3; D remains ambiguous. The sequence derives from a woman between 18 and 30 years old in good health. Sequencing was performed on CD4+ T cells sorted from blood. The CDR3 sequence: CASSGRFGTDTQYF. The DNA for the CDR3 is TGTGCCAGCAGCGGTCGCTTTGGCACAGATACGCAGTATTTT.